These 28 T cell receptor beta chains were sequenced from one sample in a study of blood T cell repertoires in COVID-19 (TCRdb year 2020). Library construction relied on the immunoSEQ multiplex PCR assay. TCRdb retrieved this table from immuneACCESS and kept in-frame rearrangements only. Not all clones are present; in checked studies, unresolved V genes account for under half, and no reason is known for the remainder. This sample has 250,000 or so clones in its table, and 80% to 95% of those were observed once. Around 0.83% of the sample is in the top ten clones. Sequencing was done on a sample of peripheral blood. These receptors all come from a man in his thirties or forties with COVID-19, enrolled during active disease.

The V call is TRBV7-9, the J call TRBJ2-7, with 11 bases identical to TRBD2. Germline-derived CDR1 and CDR2 are SEHNR and FQNEAQ (reference sequence). The CDR3 is 15 residues long. Germline trimming cut 5 bases from V and 2 bases from J; bases unmatched to any gene: 5. The CDR3 loop is CASSRIAGGTYEQYF. The CDR3 DNA reads as TGTGCCAGCAGCAGAATAGCGGGGGGGACCTACGAGCAGTACTTC. Full variable domain (outside the CDR3, taken from reference TRBV7-9 and TRBJ2-7): DTGVSQNPRHKITKRGQNVTFRCDPISEHNRLYWYRQTLGQGPEFLTYFQNEAQLEKSRLLSDRFSAERPKGSFSTLEIQRTEQGDSAMYLCASSRIAGGTYEQYFGPGTRLTVT.

V and J are TRBV3-1 (or the pseudogene TRBV3-2) and TRBJ1-3; no clear D gene. The CDR3 runs to 14 residues. Germline lookup yields CDR1 LGHDT and CDR2 YNNKEL (reference sequence). The V end was cut by 0 bases, the J end by 0 bases, with 3 bases between. CDR3 nucleotide sequence: TGTGCCAGCAGCCAAGACCACTCTGGAAACACCATATATTTT. It encodes CASSQDHSGNTIYF.

This clone appeared a single time. The J gene is TRBJ1-1, the V gene TRBV11-1; the D gene is possibly TRBD1 (5 bases). CDR3 size: 14 residues. V lost 5 bases to trimming and J lost 1 base, with 11 bases between them. Per the germline V gene, CDR1 is SGHAT and CDR2 is FQDESV (reference sequence). CDR3 sequence reads: CASSQTVENTEAFF. The CDR3 DNA sequence: TGTGCCAGCAGCCAGACAGTGGAGAACACTGAAGCTTTCTTT. The full variable domain, completed using reference TRBV11-1 and TRBJ1-1, is EAEVAQSPRYKITEKSQAVAFWCDPISGHATLYWYRQILGQGPELLVQFQDESVVDDSQLPKDRFSAERLKGVDSTLKIQPAELGDSAMYLCASSQTVENTEAFFGQGTRLTVV.

The J gene is TRBJ2-1, the V gene TRBV10-3; D is uncertain. The CDR3 sequence is 11 residues long. The V end was cut by 0 bases, the J end by 8 bases, with 2 bases between. The germline V gene encodes CDR1 ENHRY and CDR2 SYGVKD. CDR3 amino acids: CAISESDEQFF. In nucleotides, the CDR3 is TGTGCCATCAGTGAGTCCGATGAGCAGTTCTTC.

Concerning this clone itself: The sample has other DNA sequences that encode this CDR3 too. The V gene is TRBV9, the J gene TRBJ1-2; D uncertain. Trimming took off 1 base at V and 0 bases at J, with 7 bases between the two ends. Germline assignment: CDR1 SGDLS and CDR2 YYNGEE. The CDR3 runs 14 residues. The chain's CDR3 is CASSVSDSNYGYTF. The CDR3 bases are TGTGCCAGCAGCGTAAGCGATTCTAACTATGGCTACACCTTC.

This chain uses TRBV5-6 with TRBJ1-6; 7 nucleotides agree with TRBD1. With 3 bases clipped from V and 6 bases from J, the junction kept 9 bases outside the gene matches. Looked up from germline, CDR1 is SGHDT and CDR2 is YYEEEE. The CDR3 totals 16 residues. The CDR3 bases are TGTGCCAGCAGCTCGACAGGGTTCTACCTTAATTCACCCCTCCACTTT. Amino acid sequence: CASSSTGFYLNSPLHF.

The chain links TRBV10-2 to TRBJ1-2; D unclear. The CDR3 has 15 amino acids. The V gene lost 2 bases and the J gene lost 2 bases, with 12 bases spanning the gap. Germline V gene lookup returns CDR1 WSHSY and CDR2 SAAADI. CDR3 nucleotide sequence: TGCGCCAGCAGTGAGCGGAGAGGTACCAACTATGGCTACACCTTC. Translating it yields CASSERRGTNYGYTF.

V is TRBV2 and J is TRBJ1-6, with 9 positions matching TRBD1. Germline-derived CDR1 and CDR2 are SNHLY and FYNNEI. This CDR3 has 14 residues. Trimming removed 3 bases from V and 10 bases from J; junction bases left unmatched: 4. CDR3 residues: CASSEDRGSSPLHF. CDR3 sequence (DNA): TGTGCCAGCAGTGAGGACAGGGGAAGCTCACCCCTCCACTTT.

This clone was recorded only once. The chain's CDR3 is CASSTGTSGLYNEQFF. The CDR3 DNA follows: TGTGCCAGCAGCACAGGGACTAGCGGGCTCTACAATGAGCAGTTCTTC. The J gene is TRBJ2-1, the V gene TRBV5-4; TRBD2 matches at 12 bases. Germline CDR1 reads SGHNT; CDR2 reads YYREEE (reference sequence). The CDR3 spans 16 residues. With V trimmed by 4 bases and J by 3 bases, 5 bases remained unmatched.

V is TRBV5-1 and J is TRBJ2-2, with 7 positions matching TRBD1. CDR1 is SGHRS and CDR2 is YFSETQ in the germline V gene. The length of the CDR3 is 15 residues. Trimming at V came to 0 bases and at J to 3 bases, leaving 2 bases not matched to a gene. CDR3 nucleotide sequence: TGCGCCAGCAGCTTGGAGGGGGCTGACACCGGGGAGCTGTTTTTT. Its protein is CASSLEGADTGELFF.

This chain uses TRBV7-2 with TRBJ1-1; D is possibly TRBD1 (6 bases). The CDR3 extends over 14 amino acids. Between the trimmed V and J ends, which lost 6 bases and 10 bases, there was a span of 21 bases. CDR1 SGHTA and CDR2 FQGNSA come from the germline V gene. CDR3 DNA sequence: TGTGCCAGCAGTACCGGGACACCGATATTACGAGCTTTCTTT. Translated: CASSTGTPILRAFF.

This CDR3 is CASSYSSQGAWGYTF. In DNA, the CDR3 is TGTGCCAGCAGTTACTCCTCTCAGGGGGCTTGGGGCTACACCTTC. This rearrangement joins TRBV6-5 to TRBJ1-2, with TRBD1 identical over 8 bases. Germline CDR1 and CDR2: MNHEY and SVGAGI. The V segment lost 0 bases and the J segment 8 bases; nucleotides outside the gene matches: 8. CDR3 size: 15 residues.

A remark on this clone: Other DNA variants within this sample encode the same CDR3. This chain connects TRBV4-1 to TRBJ1-3; D perhaps matches TRBD1 (5 bases). Trimming took off 6 bases at V and 0 bases at J, with 9 bases between the two ends. From germline, CDR1 is MGHRA and CDR2 YSYEKL. The CDR3 extends over 14 amino acids. The CDR3 spells CASSGGSSGNTIYF. DNA of the CDR3: TGCGCCAGCAGTGGGGGGAGCTCTGGAAACACCATATATTTT.

The chain employs TRBV5-6 and TRBJ1-1; maybe TRBD1 (6 bases). In germline, CDR1 is SGHDT, CDR2 YYEEEE. The V gene lost 5 bases and the J gene lost 2 bases, with 13 bases spanning the gap. There are 14 residues in the CDR3. Written as DNA, the CDR3 is TGTGCCAGCAGGGATACAGGGAAAAACACTGAAGCTTTCTTT. Protein sequence: CASRDTGKNTEAFF.

The table lists this clone with a few counts. The chain is built from TRBV6-6 and TRBJ1-1; D unclear. The germline gives CDR1 MNHNY, CDR2 SVGAGI (reference sequence). Trimming removed 2 bases at V and 1 base at J, with 14 bases between. This CDR3 contains 16 residues. CDR3 in DNA: TGTGCCAGCAGTTACCCCCCTGGCGGTGGGAACACTGAAGCTTTCTTT. This translates into CASSYPPGGGNTEAFF.

This rearrangement joins TRBV9 to TRBJ2-2, with D unclear. The ends were cut back, 0 bases at V and 4 bases at J, with 7 bases in the middle. From germline, CDR1 is SGDLS and CDR2 YYNGEE. This CDR3 is 14 amino acids long. This CDR3 reads CASSVELSTGELFF. The CDR3 DNA follows: TGTGCCAGCAGCGTAGAACTAAGCACCGGGGAGCTGTTTTTT.

The chain has TRBV3-1 (or the pseudogene TRBV3-2) and TRBJ1-1; 7 bases align to TRBD1. Looked up from germline, CDR1 is LGHDT and CDR2 is YNNKEL (reference sequence). The CDR3 spans 11 residues. V trimming: 3 bases; J trimming: 12 bases; junction bases outside the gene matches: 4. CDR3 in DNA: TGTGCCAGCAGCCACCAGGGGGGTTCTTTCTTT. This encodes CASSHQGGSFF.

The J gene is TRBJ2-1, the V gene TRBV2, with D maybe TRBD2 (6 bases). Germline assignment: CDR1 SNHLY and CDR2 FYNNEI. V gave up 5 bases and J gave up 4 bases, with 18 bases separating them. The length of the CDR3 is 16 residues. The CDR3 DNA follows: TGTGCCAGCAGTAGGGACTCGGGGGTCCTATACAATGAGCAGTTCTTC. It specifies CASSRDSGVLYNEQFF.

This rearrangement joins TRBV18 to TRBJ1-6; D may be TRBD1 (6 bases). Germline lookup yields CDR1 KGHSH and CDR2 LQKENI. V gave up 4 bases and J gave up 6 bases, with 16 bases separating them. The CDR3 contains 16 residues. The CDR3 sequence: CASSRAYRQVNSPLHF. The DNA for the CDR3 is TGTGCCAGCTCACGGGCCTACAGACAGGTTAATTCACCCCTCCACTTT.

J is TRBJ1-5 and V is TRBV20-1; a weak D match, TRBD1 (5 bases). The germline V and J ends were trimmed by 6 bases and 0 bases, with 12 bases remaining between them. Per the germline V gene, CDR1 is DFQATT and CDR2 is SNEGSKA (reference sequence). The CDR3 spans 14 residues. As DNA, the CDR3 is TGCAGTGCCAGTGGGGCTTATAGCAATCAGCCCCAGCATTTT. It encodes CSASGAYSNQPQHF.

The chain employs TRBV10-3 and TRBJ1-1; possible D gene TRBD1, 5 bases. The CDR3 is 18 amino acids. Germline lookup yields CDR1 ENHRY and CDR2 SYGVKD. V was clipped by 10 bases and J by 0 bases, with 27 bases between them. The CDR3 protein is CATREVDPRAGLNTEAFF. CDR3 coding DNA: TGTGCCACCCGAGAAGTTGACCCCAGGGCAGGACTGAACACTGAAGCTTTCTTT.

J is TRBJ1-2 and V is TRBV9, with D possibly TRBD1 on 5 matching bases. CDR1 is SGDLS, CDR2 YYNGEE, per germline. The CDR3 is made up of 17 amino acids. Trimming removed 4 bases at V and 3 bases at J, with 22 bases between. The CDR3 DNA follows: TGTGCCAGCAGCTCCCGGGACTATCCTACTGAGGACTATGGCTACACCTTC. It is translated as CASSSRDYPTEDYGYTF.

In its sample, this clone was seen a few times. The chain couples TRBV7-3 to TRBJ1-6, with D maybe TRBD1 (6 bases). Germline CDR1 SGHTA, CDR2 FQGTGA. V was cut by 5 bases and J by 7 bases, with 15 bases left in between. There are 15 residues in the CDR3. The CDR3 sequence is CASSPAGARNSPLHF. DNA for the CDR3: TGTGCCAGCAGCCCCGCAGGGGCGCGCAATTCACCCCTCCACTTT.

J is TRBJ2-7 and V is TRBV4-2, with a possible D match to TRBD2 (6 bases). The V gene's germline CDR1 is LGHNA and CDR2 YNFKEQ. The CDR3 is 16 amino acids. The V and J ends lost 0 bases and 0 bases respectively, with 12 bases between them. The CDR3 nucleotides are TGTGCCAGCAGCCAAGATCGATTCGGGGGCTCCTACGAGCAGTACTTC. Protein: CASSQDRFGGSYEQYF.

This chain connects TRBV19 to TRBJ1-1, with TRBD1 matching 9 bases. V lost 4 bases to trimming and J lost 5 bases; unmatched junction nucleotides: 8. The V gene's germline CDR1 is LNHDA and CDR2 SQIVND (reference sequence). The CDR3 loop spans 15 amino acids. The CDR3 is CASSSRDRVETEAFF. In DNA form, the CDR3 reads TGTGCCAGTAGTAGCCGGGACAGGGTGGAGACTGAAGCTTTCTTT.

The rearrangement joins TRBV11-1 to TRBJ1-2, with a possible D match to TRBD1 (6 bases). The CDR3 totals 16 residues. The ends were cut back, 5 bases at V and 4 bases at J, with 20 bases in the middle. CDR1 SGHAT and CDR2 FQDESV come from the germline V gene (reference sequence). CDR3 amino acids: CASSPRQASKPYGYTF. In DNA form, the CDR3 reads TGTGCCAGCAGCCCGCGACAGGCCAGTAAACCCTATGGCTACACCTTC.

J is TRBJ2-1 and V is TRBV2; weak D call: TRBD2 (6 bases). CDR1 and CDR2 (germline): SNHLY, FYNNEI. Trimming pared 5 bases from V and 9 bases from J, leaving 11 bases between. This CDR3 is built from 12 residues. The CDR3 bases are TGTGCCAGCAGTTTTGGGGACTTTGAGCAGTTCTTC. It is translated as CASSFGDFEQFF.

This chain connects TRBV9 to TRBJ2-5; perhaps TRBD1 as D (6 bases). Germline V gene lookup returns CDR1 SGDLS and CDR2 YYNGEE. The CDR3 covers 13 residues. V was shortened by 2 bases and J by 5 bases, with 10 bases between the two germline ends. The CDR3 coding sequence is TGTGCCAGCAGCGTTCAGGGGTGGGAGACCCAGTACTTC. This gives the protein CASSVQGWETQYF.